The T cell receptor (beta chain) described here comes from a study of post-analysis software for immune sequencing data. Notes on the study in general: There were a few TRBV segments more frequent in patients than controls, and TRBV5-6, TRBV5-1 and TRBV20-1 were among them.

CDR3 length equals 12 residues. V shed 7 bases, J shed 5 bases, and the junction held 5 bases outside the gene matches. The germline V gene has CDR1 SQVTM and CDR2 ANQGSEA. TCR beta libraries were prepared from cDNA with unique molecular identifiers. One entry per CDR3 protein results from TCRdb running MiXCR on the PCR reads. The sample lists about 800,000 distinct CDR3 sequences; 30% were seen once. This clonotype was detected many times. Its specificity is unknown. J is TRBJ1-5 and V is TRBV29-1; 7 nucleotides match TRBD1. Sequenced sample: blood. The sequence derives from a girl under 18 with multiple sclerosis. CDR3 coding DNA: TGCAGCGCCGGGACAGATTATCAGCCCCAGCATTTT. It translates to CSAGTDYQPQHF.